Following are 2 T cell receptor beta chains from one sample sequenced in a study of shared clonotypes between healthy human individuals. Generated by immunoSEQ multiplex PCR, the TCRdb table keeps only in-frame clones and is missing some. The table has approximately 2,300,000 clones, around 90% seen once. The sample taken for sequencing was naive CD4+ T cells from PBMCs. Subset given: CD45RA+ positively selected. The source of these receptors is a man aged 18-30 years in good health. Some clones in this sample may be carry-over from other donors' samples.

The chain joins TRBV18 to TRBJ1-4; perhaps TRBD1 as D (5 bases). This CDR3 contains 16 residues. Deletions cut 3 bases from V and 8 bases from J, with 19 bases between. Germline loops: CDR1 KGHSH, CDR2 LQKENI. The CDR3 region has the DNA TGTGCCAGCTCACCGGTCCGGGGACGACTTACGGAAAAACTGTTTTTT. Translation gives CASSPVRGRLTEKLFF.

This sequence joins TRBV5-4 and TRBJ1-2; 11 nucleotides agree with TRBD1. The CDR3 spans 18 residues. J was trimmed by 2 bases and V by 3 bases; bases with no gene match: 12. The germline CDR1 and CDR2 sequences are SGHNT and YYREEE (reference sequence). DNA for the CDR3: TGTGCCAGCAGCTCCCCAGGACAGGGGGCTTTAACCAACTATGGCTACACCTTC. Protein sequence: CASSSPGQGALTNYGYTF.